One sample yielded the 23 T cell receptor beta chains listed below, sequenced in a study of CXCR3-negative and CXCR3-positive naive CD8 T cells. The authors prepared UMI-labeled TRB cDNA libraries by 5' RACE. TCRdb re-called the 5' RACE reads and catalogs CDR3 proteins one per entry, DNA excluded. Its clone listing holds 50,000 to 55,000 distinct CDR3 sequences. The sample consisted of naive CXCR3- CD8+ T cells from blood. Documented subset: CD45RO-CCR7+CD27+CD95- naive CD8+ T cells lacking CXCR3 (TNR3-). All receptors derive from a human donor in good health. Some clones in this sample may be carry-over from other donors' samples.

The CDR3: CSVDYTGDHEQYF. This chain joins TRBV29-1 and TRBJ2-7; TCRdb's D call, TRBD1, is unchecked because there is no DNA. The CDR3 is 13 residues long. The V gene's germline CDR1 is SQVTM and CDR2 ANQGSEA.

The rearrangement uses TRBV28 and TRBJ2-7. The V gene's germline CDR1 is MDHEN and CDR2 SYDVKM. The CDR3 sequence is 12 residues long. The CDR3 loop is CASSFGAYEQYF.

The genes are TRBV28 and TRBJ1-2. This CDR3 contains 14 residues. The germline V gene has CDR1 MDHEN and CDR2 SYDVKM. CDR3 in amino acids: CASRPPPGNYGYTF.

The chain carries TRBV29-1 and TRBJ2-7; as DNA is missing, the TRBD1 call by TCRdb cannot be tested. This CDR3 region has 14 residues. The germline V gene has CDR1 SQVTM and CDR2 ANQGSEA. CDR3 region: CSVPRPGHQYEQYF.

This clonotype is classed as medium-sized by frequency. This chain uses TRBV29-1 with TRBJ1-2. The CDR3 is 15 amino acids. CDR1 is SQVTM, CDR2 ANQGSEA, per germline. The CDR3 region is CSAGAGGGRDYGYTF.

The V gene is TRBV5-6, the J gene TRBJ2-7; the D call of TRBD2 rests on TCRdb alone, since no DNA is present to check it. This CDR3 comprises 13 residues. Germline assignment: CDR1 SGHDT and CDR2 YYEEEE. CDR3 sequence reads: CASSLGSGPEQYF. The whole variable domain, filled in from reference TRBV5-6 and TRBJ2-7, reads DAGVTQSPTHLIKTRGQQVTLRCSPKSGHDTVSWYQQALGQGPQFIFQYYEEEERQRGNFPDRFSGHQFPNYSSELNVNALLLGDSALYLCASSLGSGPEQYFGPGTRLTVT.

The rearrangement uses TRBV7-9 and TRBJ1-1; TCRdb picks TRBD1, but there is no DNA to check that call. The CDR3 is 16 residues long. Germline V gene lookup returns CDR1 SEHNR and CDR2 FQNEAQ (reference sequence). The CDR3 spells CASSHLTGGMNTEAFF.

The chain uses TRBV29-1 and TRBJ1-2; TCRdb lists TRBD1, though no DNA is available to test this call. This CDR3 has 13 amino acids. In germline, CDR1 is SQVTM, CDR2 ANQGSEA. The CDR3 reads CSAPDRAGHGYTF.

The genes are TRBV2 and TRBJ2-3. CDR3 length equals 16 residues. Per the germline V gene, CDR1 is SNHLY and CDR2 is FYNNEI. The CDR3 is CASSEVWNWKGDTQYF.

This rearrangement joins TRBV7-8 to TRBJ1-1; TCRdb gives TRBD1 as the D gene, but with no DNA this cannot be confirmed. The CDR3 has 14 amino acids. Germline V lookup: CDR1 SGHVS, CDR2 FQNEAQ. This CDR3 is CASSLADSGREAFF.

The CDR3 is CASSQARSFYEQYF. The rearrangement joins TRBV23-1 to TRBJ2-7. Being an ORF, TRBV23-1 has a function that is uncertain. This CDR3 has 14 residues.

The gene calls are TRBV7-9 and TRBJ1-2; the TRBD1 assignment by TCRdb is unverifiable without DNA. The CDR3 loop spans 14 amino acids. In germline, CDR1 is SEHNR, CDR2 FQNEAQ (reference sequence). CDR3 in amino acids: CASSFSGLPDGYTF.

The V gene is TRBV25-1, the J gene TRBJ2-2; TCRdb selects TRBD2, and the lack of DNA leaves this call unchecked. CDR1 is MGHDK, CDR2 SYGVNS, per germline. This CDR3 spans 12 amino acids. The CDR3 reads CASRGASRELFF.

V gene TRBV6-5 combines with J gene TRBJ2-1. The length of the CDR3 is 14 residues. Looked up from germline, CDR1 is MNHEY and CDR2 is SVGAGI. This CDR3 is CASSYGFGDNEQFF.

The rearrangement uses TRBV7-8 and TRBJ2-7; TCRdb outputs TRBD1, but without DNA this stays unchecked. The CDR3 covers 15 residues. Germline V lookup: CDR1 SGHVS, CDR2 FQNEAQ. CDR3 sequence: CASSLRPGAGSEQYF.

This chain connects TRBV4-3 to TRBJ2-7; TCRdb gives TRBD1 as the D gene, but with no DNA this cannot be confirmed. The CDR3 totals 15 residues. Germline-derived CDR1 and CDR2 are LGHNA and YSLEER. CDR3 in amino acids: CASSQEGTGSYEQYF.

The chain has TRBV4-3 and TRBJ2-1; TCRdb gives TRBD1 as the D gene, but with no DNA this cannot be confirmed. The germline V gene encodes CDR1 LGHNA and CDR2 YSLEER. The CDR3 has 15 amino acids. CDR3 residues: CASSQDSTVNNEQFF.

This chain connects TRBV9 to TRBJ2-1; the D call from TCRdb, TRBD2, cannot be confirmed without DNA. The CDR3 extends over 17 amino acids. CDR1 and CDR2 from the germline V gene are SGDLS and YYNGEE. The CDR3 spells CASSRSGGGSLGNEQFF.

J is TRBJ2-5 and V is TRBV3-1. The CDR3 has 15 residues. Germline V gives CDR1 LGHDT, CDR2 YNNKEL (reference sequence). This chain's CDR3 is CASSQDTVEGETQYF.

The gene calls are TRBV29-1 and TRBJ2-7; the TCRdb call, TRBD1, lacks DNA for checking. The CDR3 extends over 14 amino acids. Looked up from germline, CDR1 is SQVTM and CDR2 is ANQGSEA. CDR3: CSASRDGEPYEQYF.

The rearrangement joins TRBV7-9 to TRBJ1-2; TCRdb outputs TRBD1, but without DNA this stays unchecked. This CDR3 region has 19 residues. Germline CDR1 reads SEHNR; CDR2 reads FQNEAQ (reference sequence). CDR3 sequence: CASSLPVGGQGKTNYGYTF.

J is TRBJ2-2 and V is TRBV27; the TCRdb D gene call, TRBD2, has no DNA to confirm it. This CDR3 comprises 15 residues. Germline V gene data show CDR1 as MNHEY and CDR2 as SMNVEV (reference sequence). The CDR3 loop is CASSPRDLSFGELFF.

V usage is TRBV10-3 and J usage is TRBJ2-1; TCRdb returns TRBD2, unconfirmable since there is no DNA. The V gene's germline CDR1 is ENHRY and CDR2 SYGVKD. CDR3 length: 16 residues. The CDR3 region is CAINGLAGGSYNEQFF.